The 17 T cell receptor beta chains listed next were all sequenced from one sample in a study of OX40 agonist ivuxolimab in advanced cancers. TCRdb's table, derived via immunoSEQ multiplex PCR, lists solely in-frame clones and lacks some. This sample yields roughly 56,000 clones, of which 82% are seen a single time; more than 1.2% belongs to the top ten. Sequenced material: CD4+ or CD8+ T cells sorted from blood, taken in a trial of the OX40 agonist ivuxolimab. These receptors originate from an adult with an advanced solid tumor such as melanoma, head and neck, liver or kidney cancer.

The chain has TRBV5-1 and TRBJ1-1; 7 bases are shared with TRBD1. The length of the CDR3 is 14 residues. J gave up 6 bases and V 7 bases, and 12 bases lay outside the gene matches. The germline CDR1 and CDR2 sequences are SGHRS and YFSETQ. DNA of the CDR3: TGCGCCAGCGCTGGGGCGACAGGGAAGTCTGAAGCTTTCTTT. Residues: CASAGATGKSEAFF.

The V call is TRBV7-2, the J call TRBJ2-7; 11 positions agree with TRBD2. The V gene's germline CDR1 is SGHTA and CDR2 FQGNSA. The CDR3 has 15 amino acids. V dropped 2 bases and J dropped 3; count of bases not matched to a gene: 3. CDR3 residues: CASSLRTSGYYEQYF. Here the CDR3 DNA reads TGTGCCAGCAGCTTAAGGACTAGCGGGTACTACGAGCAGTACTTC.

On this clone: One end of the junction varies from germline; a read error may be responsible. The gene calls are TRBV5-4 and TRBJ2-5; no definite D call. CDR3 length: 14 amino acids. Germline V lookup: CDR1 SGHNT, CDR2 YYREEE (reference sequence). For the CDR3, the DNA is TGTGCCAGCAGCTTGGGCAGGTACCAAGAGTCCCAGTACTTC. Amino acids: CASSLGRYQESQYF.

This CDR3 reads CASSLALSGNTEAFF. CDR3 nucleotide sequence: TGTGCCAGCAGTTTGGCCCTCTCAGGGAACACTGAAGCTTTCTTT. The chain uses TRBV27 and TRBJ1-1; D uncertain. The V gene lost 3 bases and the J gene lost 1 base, with 12 bases spanning the gap. Germline V gene data show CDR1 as MNHEY and CDR2 as SMNVEV (reference sequence). The CDR3 loop spans 15 amino acids.

This chain connects TRBV19 to TRBJ1-5, with D unclear. Trimming took 7 bases from V and 2 from J, leaving 15 bases between them. This CDR3 has 15 residues. Germline loops: CDR1 LNHDA, CDR2 SQIVND (reference sequence). This CDR3 reads CASTGEGMRNQPQHF. The CDR3 DNA follows: TGTGCCAGTACCGGGGAGGGTATGCGCAATCAGCCCCAGCATTTT.

This chain links TRBV30 with TRBJ1-1; 7 bases map to TRBD1. V shed 3 bases and J 7 bases; nucleotides not matched to a gene: 11. Germline CDR1 and CDR2: GTSNPN and SVGIG (reference sequence). The CDR3 totals 14 residues. CDR3 nucleotides: TGTGCCTGGAGCTCCGAGGGGGCTAGGGGTGAAGCTTTCTTT. Its protein product is CAWSSEGARGEAFF.

This chain uses TRBV6-1 with TRBJ2-1; TRBD2 matches at 7 bases. Germline V gene sequence: CDR1 MNHNS, CDR2 SASEGT. V lost 7 bases and J lost 3; bases outside the gene matches: 9. There are 15 residues in the CDR3. For the CDR3, the DNA is TGTGCCAGCACCAAAGGTGCGGGAGTCTACAATGAGCAGTTCTTC. Translated: CASTKGAGVYNEQFF.

This clone was detected only a few times. This sequence joins TRBV10-2 and TRBJ1-2; D unresolved. The CDR3 is 15 residues long. V was cut by 9 bases and J by 5 bases, with 22 bases left in between. CDR1 is WSHSY, CDR2 SAAADI, per germline. The CDR3 is CASFSPWAVEYGYTF. The CDR3 bases are TGCGCCAGTTTTTCTCCCTGGGCAGTTGAATATGGCTACACCTTC.

To note about this clone: The sample carries other DNA sequences with the same CDR3. This chain links TRBV27 with TRBJ1-6; 11 bases map to TRBD1. V lost 4 bases, J lost 7 bases, and 3 bases stayed unmatched. Germline-derived CDR1 and CDR2 are MNHEY and SMNVEV (reference sequence). The CDR3 has 15 residues. As DNA, the CDR3 is TGTGCCAGCAGTTACCGGACAGGGGGCAATTCACCCCTCCACTTT. This codes for CASSYRTGGNSPLHF.

This clone is medium-sized within its sample. The chain employs TRBV6-1 and TRBJ2-2; 7 bases line up with TRBD1. The germline CDR1 and CDR2 sequences are MNHNS and SASEGT. This CDR3 is built from 15 residues. V gave up 4 bases and J gave up 5 bases; unmatched junction bases: 7. CDR3 residues: CASSVWTGGTGELFF. The DNA of the CDR3 is TGTGCCAGCAGTGTTTGGACAGGAGGAACCGGGGAGCTGTTTTTT.

The chain has TRBV2 and TRBJ2-5, with D perhaps being TRBD1 or TRBD2 (5 bases each). The germline V gene has CDR1 SNHLY and CDR2 FYNNEI. CDR3 length equals 14 residues. Trimming left V 5 bases short and J 2 bases short, with 12 bases between. CDR3 amino acids: CASSPPGRQETQYF. The CDR3 DNA follows: TGTGCCAGCAGTCCTCCGGGACGGCAAGAGACCCAGTACTTC.

V usage is TRBV10-3 and J usage is TRBJ2-1; TRBD2 is a possible D gene (6 bases). CDR1 is ENHRY and CDR2 is SYGVKD in the germline V gene. This CDR3 is built from 14 residues. Trimming cost V 6 bases and J 2 bases, with 11 bases left between them. The CDR3 DNA reads TGTGCCATCAGACGGGGGAACACCTACAATGAGCAGTTCTTC. This encodes CAIRRGNTYNEQFF.

A few counts support this clone. The rearrangement joins TRBV9 to TRBJ1-1; 10 bases map to TRBD1. This CDR3 contains 15 residues. In germline, CDR1 is SGDLS, CDR2 YYNGEE. Trimming at V came to 4 bases and at J to 5 bases, leaving 8 bases not matched to a gene. The CDR3 DNA follows: TGTGCCAGCAGCCCATTGGGACAGGGGATTACTGAAGCTTTCTTT. Translated, it gives CASSPLGQGITEAFF.

This clone was observed a single time. A much larger clone differs by one base, so this may be a read error. Other nucleotide sequences in the sample specify the same CDR3. The chain has TRBV5-4 and TRBJ2-2; TRBD1 matches at 7 bases. J was trimmed by 1 base and V by 0 bases; bases with no gene match: 0. Germline V CDR1 and CDR2: SGHNT, YYREEE (reference sequence). CDR3 length equals 15 residues. CDR3 sequence: CASSLDRGNTGELFF. Written as DNA, the CDR3 is TGTGCCAGCAGCTTGGACAGGGGGAACACCGGGGAGCTGTTTTTT. The full variable domain, its missing parts supplied by reference TRBV5-4 and TRBJ2-2, is ETGVTQSPTHLIKTRGQQVTLRCSSQSGHNTVSWYQQALGQGPQFIFQYYREEENGRGNFPPRFSGLQFPNYSSELNVNALELDDSALYLCASSLDRGNTGELFFGEGSRLTVL.

The chain links TRBV6-5 to TRBJ1-2, with unresolved D. This CDR3 is built from 14 residues. Germline CDR1 and CDR2: MNHEY and SVGAGI. V shed 4 bases and J shed 4 bases, with 13 bases lying between them. The CDR3, as DNA: TGTGCCAGCAGTTCGAGAAGAGCGCTCTATGGCTACACCTTC. Residues: CASSSRRALYGYTF.

The rearrangement links TRBV11-2 to TRBJ1-1; the D gene is possibly TRBD1 (5 bases). This CDR3 has 14 amino acids. Germline loops: CDR1 SGHAT, CDR2 FQNNGV. V gave up 5 bases and J gave up 5 bases, with 15 bases separating them. CDR3 loop: CASSLFSGGTEAFF. The CDR3 nucleotides are TGTGCCAGCAGCCTCTTCTCTGGGGGTACTGAAGCTTTCTTT.

J is TRBJ1-2 and V is TRBV5-5, with D unresolved. CDR1 SGHKS and CDR2 YYEKEE come from the germline V gene (reference sequence). This CDR3 comprises 13 residues. V lost 1 base to trimming and J lost 2 bases, with 6 bases between them. Here the CDR3 reads CASSLSTNYGYTF. CDR3 nucleotide sequence: TGTGCCAGCAGCTTGTCGACGAACTATGGCTACACCTTC.